This TCR beta chain stems from a study of blood T cell repertoires in COVID-19. Germline V lookup: CDR1 MDHEN, CDR2 SYDVKM. The J segment lost 0 bases and the V segment lost 2 bases, leaving 12 bases of the junction unmatched. The CDR3 has 19 amino acids. Under the authors' procedure: Nucleated cell number was recorded as an estimate derived from reference gene primer amplification. Clones were sequenced by immunoSEQ multiplex PCR, and TCRdb holds only the in-frame ones, with some missing. V, J and clone size reflect that table, while D and trimming were determined from the DNA. The repertoire has about 100,000 clones, approximately 83% of them found once; the top ten carry approximately 4.1%.

The sequenced material came from peripheral blood. The chain carries TRBV28 and TRBJ2-7, with 11 bases identical to TRBD2. The clonotype was recovered from a woman in her 70s with acute or convalescent COVID-19. CDR3 sequence: CASSLGLLAGDPNSYEQYF. Written as DNA, the CDR3 is TGTGCCAGCAGTTTAGGTCTACTAGCGGGAGATCCTAACTCCTACGAGCAGTACTTC.